The 28 T cell receptor beta chains reported below all come from one sample, sequenced in a study of response to subunit inactivated influenza vaccine. TCRdb recomputed calls from the RT-PCR reads with MiXCR, one row per CDR3 protein. This sample has about 530,000 distinct CDR3 sequences; 10% to 15% occur once, and the top ten carry roughly 14%. The source material was PBMCs from blood, sampled 35 to 45 days after vaccination. All receptors come from a man in his fifties who received an inactivated influenza vaccine.

V and J are TRBV5-1 and TRBJ1-2, with D possibly being TRBD1 (5 bases). The CDR3 contains 16 residues. Germline V gene lookup returns CDR1 SGHRS and CDR2 YFSETQ. Trimming took 0 bases from V and 5 from J, leaving 17 bases between them. CDR3 bases: TGCGCCAGCAGCTTGGCAATGGGGGGTTCGGGATATGGCTACACCTTC. It codes for CASSLAMGGSGYGYTF.

The gene calls are TRBV20-1 and TRBJ1-6, with TRBD1 matching 8 bases. The junction had 4 bases not matched to a gene; V was cut back by 3 bases and J by 3 bases. The germline gives CDR1 DFQATT, CDR2 SNEGSKA (reference sequence). This CDR3 has 15 residues. CDR3 sequence: CSASDRGVYNSPLHF. In DNA form, the CDR3 reads TGCAGTGCTAGTGACAGGGGCGTCTATAATTCACCCCTCCACTTT.

This clonotype appeared a few times. The gene calls are TRBV20-1 and TRBJ2-1; the D gene is possibly TRBD2 (6 bases). V lost 5 bases to trimming and J lost 0 bases, with 11 bases between them. The CDR3 covers 14 residues. The germline CDR1 and CDR2 sequences are DFQATT and SNEGSKA (reference sequence). In DNA, the CDR3 is TGCAGTGCTGGGACTTCAAACTCCTACAATGAGCAGTTCTTC. Residues: CSAGTSNSYNEQFF.

The chain has TRBV3-1 and TRBJ1-3; no clear D. The CDR3 loop spans 13 amino acids. From germline, CDR1 is LGHDT and CDR2 YNNKEL (reference sequence). V dropped 5 bases and J dropped 5 bases, with 10 bases sitting between them. CDR3: CASSSTQRNTIYF. CDR3 DNA sequence: TGTGCCAGCAGCTCGACTCAGAGAAACACCATATATTTT. Full variable domain (remainder filled in from reference TRBV3-1 and TRBJ1-3): DTAVSQTPKYLVTQMGNDKSIKCEQNLGHDTMYWYKQDSKKFLKIMFSYNNKELIINETVPNRFSPKSPDKAHLNLHINSLELGDSAVYFCASSSTQRNTIYFGEGSWLTVV.

The gene calls are TRBV29-1 and TRBJ2-5, with D perhaps TRBD1 (7 bases). Trimming stripped 4 bases from V and 6 bases from J, with 15 bases between. The CDR3 runs 13 residues. Germline assignment: CDR1 SQVTM and CDR2 ANQGSEA. The CDR3: CSVGLTGRKTQYF. The CDR3 DNA is TGCAGCGTTGGTCTGACAGGGAGGAAGACCCAGTACTTC.

This clonotype has a handful of counts. J is TRBJ2-5 and V is TRBV7-2, with a tentative D call TRBD2 (5 bases). This CDR3 is 15 amino acids long. The germline V gene encodes CDR1 SGHTA and CDR2 FQGNSA. Trimming took off 3 bases at V and 2 bases at J, with 13 bases between the two ends. Written as DNA, the CDR3 is TGTGCCAGCAGCTTCGCCGGACTGCCGCAAGAGACCCAGTACTTC. It codes for CASSFAGLPQETQYF.

The gene calls are TRBV10-3 and TRBJ2-3, with 15 bases fitting TRBD2. Per the germline V gene, CDR1 is ENHRY and CDR2 is SYGVKD. V lost 2 bases and J lost 8; bases outside the gene matches: 5. The CDR3 spans 16 residues. This CDR3 reads CAISEGLAGGPGTQYF. CDR3 DNA sequence: TGTGCCATCAGTGAGGGACTAGCGGGGGGGCCGGGTACGCAGTATTTT.

This clonotype was detected only a few times. This rearrangement joins TRBV5-1 to TRBJ2-1; D remains ambiguous. V gave up 4 bases and J gave up 7 bases, with 12 bases separating them. Germline assignment: CDR1 SGHRS and CDR2 YFSETQ. The CDR3 runs to 13 residues. CDR3 DNA sequence: TGCGCCAGCAGCAAACTTCCCGGAAATGAGCAGTTCTTC. Protein product: CASSKLPGNEQFF.

The table lists this clonotype with a few counts. This chain connects TRBV28 to TRBJ1-1; possible D gene TRBD1, 5 bases. The V end lost 3 bases, the J end lost 1 base, and 9 bases lay between the germline ends. CDR1 and CDR2 from the germline V gene are MDHEN and SYDVKM. This CDR3 has 14 residues. The CDR3 here is CASSLGGKNTEAFF. The CDR3 nucleotides read TGTGCCAGCAGTTTGGGGGGGAAGAACACTGAAGCTTTCTTT.

This clonotype turned up a few times. CDR3 residues: CASSVSGTPTMFRELFF. DNA of the CDR3: TGTGCCAGCAGTGTCTCCGGGACACCGACAATGTTTAGGGAGCTGTTTTTT. The chain joins TRBV28 to TRBJ2-2; maybe TRBD1 (6 bases). The CDR3 contains 17 residues. Germline V gene data show CDR1 as MDHEN and CDR2 as SYDVKM. V was pared by 5 bases and J by 9 bases, with 25 bases between.

This clonotype came up a few times. The chain combines TRBV4-1 with TRBJ2-7; 8 bases align to TRBD1. Germline CDR1 reads MGHRA; CDR2 reads YSYEKL. Losses at the gene ends were 4 bases for V and 5 bases for J; bases not matched to a gene: 16. The CDR3 is 17 amino acids. The CDR3 sequence is CASSLGRSGQGKDEQYF. For the CDR3, the DNA is TGCGCCAGCAGCCTTGGACGGAGCGGACAGGGTAAAGACGAGCAGTACTTC.

The chain is built from TRBV10-3 and TRBJ2-1; possible D gene TRBD2, 6 bases. Trimming shortened V by 2 bases and J by 6 bases, and 14 bases separated the two germline ends. The CDR3 consists of 15 residues. Germline V gene data show CDR1 as ENHRY and CDR2 as SYGVKD. The DNA of the CDR3 is TGTGCCATCAGTGAGAGGAGGGAGGCCCCCAATGAGCAGTTCTTC. Encoded protein: CAISERREAPNEQFF.

This clonotype has ten or more counts. The chain links TRBV12-3 or TRBV12-4 to TRBJ2-1; 13 nucleotides agree with TRBD2. The V segment lost 6 bases and the J segment 7 bases; nucleotides outside the gene matches: 12. There are 17 residues in the CDR3. The CDR3 here is CASRIGLAGDVGNEQFF. DNA for the CDR3: TGTGCCAGCAGAATCGGACTAGCGGGAGACGTAGGAAATGAGCAGTTCTTC.

The rearrangement uses TRBV6-2 or TRBV6-3 and TRBJ1-5; no clear D gene. V lost 2 bases and J 4 bases, leaving 9 bases between the germline ends. The V gene's germline CDR1 is MNHEY and CDR2 SVGEGT. This CDR3 contains 14 residues. The CDR3 nucleotides read TGTGCCAGCAGTTACCTTAGCAGAAATCAGCCCCAGCATTTT. Translation gives CASSYLSRNQPQHF.

A few counts support this clonotype. V gene TRBV4-3 combines with J gene TRBJ2-1; possibly TRBD1 or TRBD2 for D (5 bases each). CDR1 LGHNA and CDR2 YSLEER come from the germline V gene. The CDR3 is 15 amino acids. The V end lost 2 bases, the J end lost 6 bases, and 14 bases lay between the germline ends. The CDR3 nucleotides read TGCGCCAGCAGCCAATTCCGGGACCTGCCCAATGAGCAGTTCTTC. It specifies CASSQFRDLPNEQFF.

The chain has TRBV28 and TRBJ2-1; D might be TRBD2 (6 bases). CDR3 length equals 15 residues. Germline V lookup: CDR1 MDHEN, CDR2 SYDVKM. Trimming took off 9 bases at V and 0 bases at J, with 15 bases between the two ends. The CDR3 DNA follows: TGTGCCAGTATGGGAGGACTACGCTCCTACAATGAGCAGTTCTTC. Protein product: CASMGGLRSYNEQFF.

This clonotype was recorded many times. V and J are TRBV5-1 and TRBJ2-2; D remains ambiguous. Germline CDR1 SGHRS, CDR2 YFSETQ. This CDR3 contains 15 residues. V lost 6 bases, J lost 0 bases, and 12 bases lay in between. CDR3 sequence reads: CASMASPTNTGELFF. The CDR3 DNA is TGCGCCAGCATGGCCAGCCCCACGAACACCGGGGAGCTGTTTTTT.

This clonotype was seen a handful of times. This chain connects TRBV7-8 to TRBJ2-7; D is ambiguous. The CDR3 spans 15 residues. Germline V gene lookup returns CDR1 SGHVS and CDR2 FQNEAQ. Between the trimmed V and J ends, which lost 1 base and 3 bases, there was a span of 13 bases. CDR3: CASSLVVGKNYEQYF. The CDR3 DNA reads as TGTGCCAGCAGCTTAGTGGTAGGGAAAAACTACGAGCAGTACTTC. Supplemented by reference TRBV7-8 and TRBJ2-7, the full variable domain reads GAGVSQSPRYKVAKRGQDVALRCDPISGHVSLFWYQQALGQGPEFLTYFQNEAQLDKSGLPSDRFFAERPEGSVSTLKIQRTQQEDSAVYLCASSLVVGKNYEQYFGPGTRLTVT.

Details on this clonotype: A clone one base away is much larger, so this may be a read error. The chain links TRBV5-1 to TRBJ1-4, with D maybe TRBD1 (6 bases). Trimming stripped 0 bases from V and 3 bases from J, with 6 bases between. Germline V gives CDR1 SGHRS, CDR2 YFSETQ. The CDR3 has 14 amino acids. CDR3 loop: CASSLGQANEKLFF. CDR3 sequence (DNA): TGCGCCAGCAGCTTGGGACAGGCTAATGAAAAACTGTTTTTT.

This clonotype came up many times. J is TRBJ1-1 and V is TRBV29-1; 8 bases align to TRBD1. The CDR3 totals 14 residues. The J segment lost 4 bases and the V segment lost 4 bases, leaving 8 bases of the junction unmatched. Germline-derived CDR1 and CDR2 are SQVTM and ANQGSEA. The CDR3 nucleotides are TGCAGCGTTGCGTTACAGGGGGGCGCCACTGAAGCTTTCTTT. It translates to CSVALQGGATEAFF.

The table lists this clonotype with many counts. This chain uses TRBV30 with TRBJ2-7; possibly TRBD2 for D (6 bases). Germline V gives CDR1 GTSNPN, CDR2 SVGIG (reference sequence). V was shortened by 2 bases and J by 6 bases, with 14 bases between the two germline ends. The CDR3 is 13 residues long. The DNA of the CDR3 is TGTGCCTGGAGTATAAACGTCGGGGGCGAGCAGTACTTC. Translating gives CAWSINVGGEQYF.

The chain employs TRBV11-2 and TRBJ2-6; D remains ambiguous. This CDR3 has 16 amino acids. The germline V and J ends were trimmed by 0 bases and 1 base, with 7 bases remaining between them. Germline-derived CDR1 and CDR2 are SGHAT and FQNNGV. CDR3 DNA: TGTGCCAGCAGCTTAGATTCGCGATCTGGGGCCAACGTCCTGACTTTC. The encoded protein is CASSLDSRSGANVLTF.

This clonotype was counted a few times. Written as DNA, the CDR3 is TGTGCCAGCAAAATGGGCGGGAGTAGCACAGATACGCAGTATTTT. Residues: CASKMGGSSTDTQYF. The chain recombines TRBV6-1 with TRBJ2-3; 7 positions match TRBD2. The CDR3 runs 15 residues. V was clipped by 7 bases and J by 0 bases; unmatched bases: 7. Germline V gene lookup returns CDR1 MNHNS and CDR2 SASEGT.

The sample holds one count of this clonotype. This chain uses TRBV4-3 with TRBJ1-1; no definite D call. This CDR3 contains 14 residues. Trimming took off 1 base at V and 5 bases at J, with 11 bases between the two ends. Germline V gene sequence: CDR1 LGHNA, CDR2 YSLEER. The CDR3 DNA follows: TGCGCCAGCAGCCAAGTGAGTCCCAGTACTGAAGCTTTCTTT. Its translation: CASSQVSPSTEAFF.

This clonotype has a handful of counts. J is TRBJ2-7 and V is TRBV7-8; the D is unclear. This CDR3 comprises 15 residues. Trimming took off 1 base at V and 3 bases at J, with 13 bases between the two ends. Germline V gives CDR1 SGHVS, CDR2 FQNEAQ. This CDR3 reads CASSLGQATYYEQYF. DNA of the CDR3: TGTGCCAGCAGCTTAGGGCAGGCCACTTACTACGAGCAGTACTTC.

Ten or more counts support this clonotype. The chain recombines TRBV4-3 with TRBJ1-2; no clear D. The CDR3 has 15 residues. Germline-derived CDR1 and CDR2 are LGHNA and YSLEER. V was trimmed by 1 base and J by 2 bases, leaving 11 bases between them. In nucleotides, the CDR3 is TGCGCCAGCAGCCAAGTGGCCAGCTACAACTATGGCTACACCTTC. It codes for CASSQVASYNYGYTF.

At least ten counts were recorded for this clonotype. The V gene is TRBV20-1, the J gene TRBJ2-1; 9 bases line up with TRBD2. The CDR3 runs to 14 residues. Germline CDR1 DFQATT, CDR2 SNEGSKA (reference sequence). V shed 3 bases, J shed 6 bases, and the junction held 6 bases outside the gene matches. This CDR3 reads CSASGPSGTNEQFF. CDR3 sequence (DNA): TGCAGTGCTAGTGGTCCTAGCGGGACCAATGAGCAGTTCTTC.

A few counts support this clonotype. The rearrangement joins TRBV12-5 to TRBJ2-3, with 8 bases aligning to TRBD1. The V segment lost 4 bases and the J segment 5 bases; nucleotides outside the gene matches: 5. Germline lookup yields CDR1 LGHNT and CDR2 FRNRAP. The CDR3 consists of 14 residues. The CDR3 nucleotides read TGTGCTAGTGGTTCCGGACAGGGAAGAGATACGCAGTATTTT. It encodes CASGSGQGRDTQYF. Using reference TRBV12-5 and TRBJ2-3 for the parts outside the CDR3, the full variable domain is DARVTQTPRHKVTEMGQEVTMRCQPILGHNTVFWYRQTMMQGLELLAYFRNRAPLDDSGMPKDRFSAEMPDATLATLKIQPSEPRDSAVYFCASGSGQGRDTQYFGPGTRLTVL.